The clone carrying this T cell receptor beta chain was seen ten or more times. Its antigen remains unknown. The data originate from a study of identical twins. TCRdb passed the 5' RACE reads through MiXCR, listing each CDR3 protein once. The repertoire consists of roughly 690,000 distinct CDR3 sequences, with approximately 6.1% occurring once and the leading ten covering under 2%. Study-wide results and caveats: Insertions were fewer in abundant cord blood beta clonotypes, whereas memory repertoires showed none of this pattern. Zero-insertion findings could be partly confounded by invariant cells (MAIT and iNKT cells).

This CDR3 has 11 amino acids. V gave up 5 bases and J gave up 10 bases, with 9 bases separating them. Germline assignment: CDR1 MGHRA and CDR2 YSYEKL. V gene TRBV4-1 combines with J gene TRBJ2-1; no reliable D call. The origin of this receptor is a man in his late teens or twenties in good health. Sequences were obtained from naive T cells sorted from blood. CDR3 DNA: TGCGCCAGCAGCTCCCCTGCCGAGCAGTTCTTC. This gives the protein CASSSPAEQFF.